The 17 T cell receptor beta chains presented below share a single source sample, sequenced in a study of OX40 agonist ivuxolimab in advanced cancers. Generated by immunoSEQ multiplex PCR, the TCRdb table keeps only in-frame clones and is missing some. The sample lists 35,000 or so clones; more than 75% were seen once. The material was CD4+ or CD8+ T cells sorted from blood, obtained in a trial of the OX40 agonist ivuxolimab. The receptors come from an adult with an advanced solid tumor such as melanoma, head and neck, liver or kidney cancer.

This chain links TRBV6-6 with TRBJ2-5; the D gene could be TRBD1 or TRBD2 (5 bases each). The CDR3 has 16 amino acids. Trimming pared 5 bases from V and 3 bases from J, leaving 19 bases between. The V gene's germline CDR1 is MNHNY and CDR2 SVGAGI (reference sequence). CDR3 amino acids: CASSHLIEGNEETQYF. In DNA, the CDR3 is TGTGCCAGCAGTCATCTTATAGAGGGGAACGAAGAGACCCAGTACTTC.

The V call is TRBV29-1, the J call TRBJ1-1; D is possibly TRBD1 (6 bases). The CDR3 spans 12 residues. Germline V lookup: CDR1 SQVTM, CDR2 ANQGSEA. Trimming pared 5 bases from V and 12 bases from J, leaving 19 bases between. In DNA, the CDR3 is TGCAGCGTTCTACAGGGAGAGGGTGTGTCTTTCTTT. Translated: CSVLQGEGVSFF.

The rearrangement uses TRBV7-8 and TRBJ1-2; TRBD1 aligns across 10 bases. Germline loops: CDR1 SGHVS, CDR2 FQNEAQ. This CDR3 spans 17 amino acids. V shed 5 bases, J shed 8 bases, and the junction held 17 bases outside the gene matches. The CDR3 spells CASSKRTGGPSFRGYTF. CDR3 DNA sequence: TGTGCCAGCAGCAAACGGACAGGGGGTCCCAGCTTTCGAGGCTACACCTTC.

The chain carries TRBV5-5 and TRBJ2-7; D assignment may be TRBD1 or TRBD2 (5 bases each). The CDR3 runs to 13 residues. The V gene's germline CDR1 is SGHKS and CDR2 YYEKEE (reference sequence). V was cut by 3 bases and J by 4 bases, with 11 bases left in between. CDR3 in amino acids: CASSSGAAYEQYF. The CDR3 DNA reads TGTGCCAGCAGCTCCGGGGCAGCTTACGAGCAGTACTTC.

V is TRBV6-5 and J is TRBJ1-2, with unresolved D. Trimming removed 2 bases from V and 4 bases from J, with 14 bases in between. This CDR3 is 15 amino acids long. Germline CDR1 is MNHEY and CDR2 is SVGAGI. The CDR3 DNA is TGTGCCAGCAGTTACCACCCCAAGGACCCCTATGGCTACACCTTC. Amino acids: CASSYHPKDPYGYTF.

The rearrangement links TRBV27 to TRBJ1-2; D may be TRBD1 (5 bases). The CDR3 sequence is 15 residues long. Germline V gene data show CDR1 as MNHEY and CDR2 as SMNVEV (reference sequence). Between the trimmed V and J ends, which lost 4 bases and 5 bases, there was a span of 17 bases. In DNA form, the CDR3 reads TGTGCCAGCAGTTACGGGGACGCTGGCGGGTATGGCTACACCTTC. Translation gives CASSYGDAGGYGYTF.

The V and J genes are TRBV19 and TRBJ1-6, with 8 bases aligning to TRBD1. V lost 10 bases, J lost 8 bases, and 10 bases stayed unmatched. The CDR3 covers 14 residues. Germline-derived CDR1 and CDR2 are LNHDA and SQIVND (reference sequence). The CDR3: CATRQGNFDSPLHF. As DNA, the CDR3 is TGTGCCACTCGACAGGGGAATTTTGATTCACCCCTCCACTTT.

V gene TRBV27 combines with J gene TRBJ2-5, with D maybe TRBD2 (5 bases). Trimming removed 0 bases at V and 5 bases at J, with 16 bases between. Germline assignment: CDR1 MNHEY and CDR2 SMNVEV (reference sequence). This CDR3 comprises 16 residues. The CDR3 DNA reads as TGTGCCAGCAGTTTATCTAGGACTCCTACCCAGGAGACCCAGTACTTC. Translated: CASSLSRTPTQETQYF.

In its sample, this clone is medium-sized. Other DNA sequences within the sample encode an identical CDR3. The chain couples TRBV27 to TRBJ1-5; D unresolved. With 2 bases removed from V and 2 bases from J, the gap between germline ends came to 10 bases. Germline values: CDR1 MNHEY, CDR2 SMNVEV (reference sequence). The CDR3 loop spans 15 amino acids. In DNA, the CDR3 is TGTGCCAGCAGTTTAGGGAGTTCGGGCAATCAGCCCCAGCATTTT. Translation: CASSLGSSGNQPQHF.

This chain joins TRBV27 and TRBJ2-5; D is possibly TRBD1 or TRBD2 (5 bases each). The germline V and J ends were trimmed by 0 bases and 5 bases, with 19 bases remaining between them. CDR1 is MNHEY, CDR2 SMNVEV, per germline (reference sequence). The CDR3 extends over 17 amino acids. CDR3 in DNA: TGTGCCAGCAGTTTATCGGCGGGTTGGGCCTCAGGGGAGACCCAGTACTTC. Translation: CASSLSAGWASGETQYF.

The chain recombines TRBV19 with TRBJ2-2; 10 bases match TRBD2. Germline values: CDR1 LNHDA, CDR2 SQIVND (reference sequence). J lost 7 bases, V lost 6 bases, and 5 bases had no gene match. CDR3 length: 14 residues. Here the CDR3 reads CASRSSGGGGELFF. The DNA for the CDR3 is TGTGCCAGTAGATCTAGCGGGGGCGGCGGGGAGCTGTTTTTT.

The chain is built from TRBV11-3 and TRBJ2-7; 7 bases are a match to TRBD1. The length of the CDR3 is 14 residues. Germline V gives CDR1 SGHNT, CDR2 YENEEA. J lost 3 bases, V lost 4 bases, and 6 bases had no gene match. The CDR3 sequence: CASSSRDRSYEQYF. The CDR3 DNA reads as TGTGCCAGCAGCTCCCGGGACAGAAGCTACGAGCAGTACTTC.

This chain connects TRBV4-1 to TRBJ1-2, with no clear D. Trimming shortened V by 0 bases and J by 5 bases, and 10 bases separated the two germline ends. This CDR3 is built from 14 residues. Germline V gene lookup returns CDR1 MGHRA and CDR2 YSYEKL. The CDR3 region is CASSQDGSGYGYTF. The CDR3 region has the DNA TGCGCCAGCAGCCAAGATGGATCCGGGTATGGCTACACCTTC.

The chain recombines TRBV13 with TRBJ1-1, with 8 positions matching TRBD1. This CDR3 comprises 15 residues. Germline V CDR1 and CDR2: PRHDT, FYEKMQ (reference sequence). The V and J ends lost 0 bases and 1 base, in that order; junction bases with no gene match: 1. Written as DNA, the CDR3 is TGTGCCAGCAGCTTAGGCGGGACAGGGAACACTGAAGCTTTCTTT. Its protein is CASSLGGTGNTEAFF.

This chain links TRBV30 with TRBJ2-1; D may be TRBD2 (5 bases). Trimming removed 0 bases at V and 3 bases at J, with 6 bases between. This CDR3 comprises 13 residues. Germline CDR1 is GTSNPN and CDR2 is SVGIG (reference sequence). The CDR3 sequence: CAWSVLGYNEQFF. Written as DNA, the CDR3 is TGTGCCTGGAGTGTACTAGGCTACAATGAGCAGTTCTTC.

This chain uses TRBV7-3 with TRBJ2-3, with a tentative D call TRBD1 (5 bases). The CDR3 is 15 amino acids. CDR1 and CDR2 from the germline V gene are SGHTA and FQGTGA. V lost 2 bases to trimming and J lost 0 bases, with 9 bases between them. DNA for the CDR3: TGTGCCAGCAGCTTAGGCGGACATAGCACAGATACGCAGTATTTT. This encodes CASSLGGHSTDTQYF.

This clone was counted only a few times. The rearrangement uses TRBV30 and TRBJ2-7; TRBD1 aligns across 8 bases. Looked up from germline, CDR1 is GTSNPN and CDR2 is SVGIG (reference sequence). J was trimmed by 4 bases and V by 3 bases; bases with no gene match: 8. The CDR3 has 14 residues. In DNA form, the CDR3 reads TGTGCCTGGAGCCTTGGACAGGGTGCTTACGAGCAGTACTTC. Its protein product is CAWSLGQGAYEQYF.